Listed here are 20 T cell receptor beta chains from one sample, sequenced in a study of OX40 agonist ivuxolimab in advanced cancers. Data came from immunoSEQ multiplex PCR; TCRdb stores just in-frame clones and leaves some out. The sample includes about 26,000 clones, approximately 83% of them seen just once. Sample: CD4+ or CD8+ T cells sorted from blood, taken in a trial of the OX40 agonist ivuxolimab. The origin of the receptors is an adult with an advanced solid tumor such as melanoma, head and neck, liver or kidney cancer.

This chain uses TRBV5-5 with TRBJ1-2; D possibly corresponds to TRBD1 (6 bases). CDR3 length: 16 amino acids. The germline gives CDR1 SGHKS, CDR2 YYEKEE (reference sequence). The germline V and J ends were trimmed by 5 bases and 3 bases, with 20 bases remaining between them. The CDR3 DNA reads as TGTGCCAGCAGTTCGGACAGACTTGGGTGGGACTATGGCTACACCTTC. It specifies CASSSDRLGWDYGYTF. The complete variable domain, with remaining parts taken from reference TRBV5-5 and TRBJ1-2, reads DAGVTQSPTHLIKTRGQQVTLRCSPISGHKSVSWYQQVLGQGPQFIFQYYEKEERGRGNFPDRFSARQFPNYSSELNVNALLLGDSALYLCASSSDRLGWDYGYTFGSGTRLTVV.

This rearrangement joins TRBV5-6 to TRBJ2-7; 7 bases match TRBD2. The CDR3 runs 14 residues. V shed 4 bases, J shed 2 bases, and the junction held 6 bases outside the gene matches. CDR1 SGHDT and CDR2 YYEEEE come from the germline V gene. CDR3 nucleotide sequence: TGTGCCAGCAGCGAGCGGGACGTTGCCTACGAGCAGTACTTC. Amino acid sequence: CASSERDVAYEQYF. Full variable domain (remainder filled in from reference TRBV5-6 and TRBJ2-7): DAGVTQSPTHLIKTRGQQVTLRCSPKSGHDTVSWYQQALGQGPQFIFQYYEEEERQRGNFPDRFSGHQFPNYSSELNVNALLLGDSALYLCASSERDVAYEQYFGPGTRLTVT.

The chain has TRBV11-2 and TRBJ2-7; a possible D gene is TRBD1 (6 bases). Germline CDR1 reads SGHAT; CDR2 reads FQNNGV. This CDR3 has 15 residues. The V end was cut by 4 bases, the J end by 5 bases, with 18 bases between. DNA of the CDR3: TGTGCCAGCAGCTCATTAACAGGGCCTTGGGACGAGCAGTACTTC. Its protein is CASSSLTGPWDEQYF.

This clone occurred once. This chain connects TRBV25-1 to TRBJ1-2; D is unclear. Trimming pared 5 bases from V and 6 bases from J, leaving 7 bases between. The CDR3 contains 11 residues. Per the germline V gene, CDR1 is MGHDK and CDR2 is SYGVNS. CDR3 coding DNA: TGTGCCAGCAGTCTGGAGGATGGCTACACCTTC. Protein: CASSLEDGYTF.

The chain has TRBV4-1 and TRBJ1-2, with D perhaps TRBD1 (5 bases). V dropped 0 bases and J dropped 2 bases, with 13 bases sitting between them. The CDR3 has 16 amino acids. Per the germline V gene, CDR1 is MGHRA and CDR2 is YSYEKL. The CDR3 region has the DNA TGCGCCAGCAGCCAAGACTCAAGACAGCTCAACTATGGCTACACCTTC. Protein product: CASSQDSRQLNYGYTF.

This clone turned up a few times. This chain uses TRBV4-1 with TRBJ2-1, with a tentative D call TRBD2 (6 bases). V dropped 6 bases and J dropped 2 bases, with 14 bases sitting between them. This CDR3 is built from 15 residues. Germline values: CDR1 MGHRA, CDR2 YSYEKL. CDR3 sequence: CASRPAGSTYNEQFF. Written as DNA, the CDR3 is TGCGCCAGCAGACCAGCGGGTTCCACCTACAATGAGCAGTTCTTC.

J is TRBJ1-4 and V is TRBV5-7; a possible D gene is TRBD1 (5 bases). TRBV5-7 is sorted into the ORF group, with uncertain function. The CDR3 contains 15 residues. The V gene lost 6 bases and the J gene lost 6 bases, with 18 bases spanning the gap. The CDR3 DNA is TGTGCCAGCACCCCGAGCGGGGGGAAACATGAAAAACTGTTTTTT. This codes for CASTPSGGKHEKLFF.

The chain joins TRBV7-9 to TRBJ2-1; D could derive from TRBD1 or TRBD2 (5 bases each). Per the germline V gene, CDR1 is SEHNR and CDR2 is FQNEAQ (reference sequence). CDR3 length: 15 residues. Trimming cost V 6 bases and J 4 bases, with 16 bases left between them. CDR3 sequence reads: CASSPGTADYNEQFF. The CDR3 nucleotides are TGTGCCAGCAGTCCTGGGACCGCCGATTACAATGAGCAGTTCTTC.

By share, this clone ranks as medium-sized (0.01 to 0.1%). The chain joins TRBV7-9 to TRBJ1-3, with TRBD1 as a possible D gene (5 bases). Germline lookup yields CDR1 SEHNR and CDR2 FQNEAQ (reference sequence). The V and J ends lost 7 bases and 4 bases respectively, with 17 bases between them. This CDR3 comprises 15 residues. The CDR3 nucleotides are TGTGCCAGCACCGTGACAGCCGTCCGGGGAAACACCATATATTTT. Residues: CASTVTAVRGNTIYF.

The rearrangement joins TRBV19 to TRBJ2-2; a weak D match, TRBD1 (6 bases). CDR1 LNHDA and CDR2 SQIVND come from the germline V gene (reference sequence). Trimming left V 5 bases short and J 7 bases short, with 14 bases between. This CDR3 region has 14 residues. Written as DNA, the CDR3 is TGTGCCAGTAGTCAGGGGAACATGATCGGGGAGCTGTTTTTT. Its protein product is CASSQGNMIGELFF.

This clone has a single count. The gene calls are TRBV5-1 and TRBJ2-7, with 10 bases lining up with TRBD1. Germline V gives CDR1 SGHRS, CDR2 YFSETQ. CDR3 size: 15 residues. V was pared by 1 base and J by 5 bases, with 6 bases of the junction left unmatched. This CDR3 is CASSLRGTGVHEQYF. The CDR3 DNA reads TGCGCCAGCAGCTTGAGGGGGACAGGGGTGCACGAGCAGTACTTC.

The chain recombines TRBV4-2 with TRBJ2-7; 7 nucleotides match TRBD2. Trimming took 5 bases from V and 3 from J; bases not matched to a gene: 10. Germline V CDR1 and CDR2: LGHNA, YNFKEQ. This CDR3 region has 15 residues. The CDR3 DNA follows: TGTGCCAGCAGCTTCCGGGGGGAAGCCCTCTACGAGCAGTACTTC. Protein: CASSFRGEALYEQYF.

The CDR3 reads CASSPNAGPRNNEQFF. In DNA form, the CDR3 reads TGTGCCAGCAGCCCTAACGCCGGGCCCAGAAACAATGAGCAGTTCTTC. The chain combines TRBV7-9 with TRBJ2-1; no reliable D call. The V and J ends lost 5 bases and 5 bases respectively, with 19 bases between them. The V gene's germline CDR1 is SEHNR and CDR2 FQNEAQ (reference sequence). The CDR3 is 16 amino acids.

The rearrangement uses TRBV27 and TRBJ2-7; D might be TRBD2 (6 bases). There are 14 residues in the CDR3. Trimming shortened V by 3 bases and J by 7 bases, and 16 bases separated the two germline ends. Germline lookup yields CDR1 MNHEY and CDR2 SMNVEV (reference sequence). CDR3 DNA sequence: TGTGCCAGCAGTTTTTATCGGCAGGCGGGGGAGCAGTACTTC. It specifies CASSFYRQAGEQYF.

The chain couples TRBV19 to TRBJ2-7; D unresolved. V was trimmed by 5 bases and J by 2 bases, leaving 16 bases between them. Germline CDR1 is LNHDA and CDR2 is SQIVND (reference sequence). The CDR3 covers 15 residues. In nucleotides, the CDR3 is TGTGCCAGTAGTTTGGGCGTCGGAGAAACCTACGAGCAGTACTTC. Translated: CASSLGVGETYEQYF.

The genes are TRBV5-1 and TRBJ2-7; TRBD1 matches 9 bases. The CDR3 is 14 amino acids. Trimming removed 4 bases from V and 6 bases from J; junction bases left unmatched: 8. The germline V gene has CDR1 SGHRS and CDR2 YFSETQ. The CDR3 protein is CASSTDRGHGEQYF. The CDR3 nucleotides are TGCGCCAGCAGCACGGACAGGGGTCACGGCGAGCAGTACTTC.

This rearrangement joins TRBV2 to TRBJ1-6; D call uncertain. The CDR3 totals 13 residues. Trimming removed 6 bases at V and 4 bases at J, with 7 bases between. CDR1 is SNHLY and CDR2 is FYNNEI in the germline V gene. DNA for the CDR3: TGTGCCAGCAGGACGGATTATAATTCACCCCTCCACTTT. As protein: CASRTDYNSPLHF.

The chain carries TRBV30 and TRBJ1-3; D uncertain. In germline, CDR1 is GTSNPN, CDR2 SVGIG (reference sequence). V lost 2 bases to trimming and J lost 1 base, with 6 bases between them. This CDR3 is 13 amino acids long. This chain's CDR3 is CAWSLGSGNTIYF. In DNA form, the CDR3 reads TGTGCCTGGAGTTTGGGTTCTGGAAACACCATATATTTT. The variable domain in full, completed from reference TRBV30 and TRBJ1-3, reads SQTIHQWPATLVQPVGSPLSLECTVEGTSNPNLYWYRQAAGRGLQLLFYSVGIGQISSEVPQNLSASRPQDRQFILSSKKLLLSDSGFYLCAWSLGSGNTIYFGEGSWLTVV.

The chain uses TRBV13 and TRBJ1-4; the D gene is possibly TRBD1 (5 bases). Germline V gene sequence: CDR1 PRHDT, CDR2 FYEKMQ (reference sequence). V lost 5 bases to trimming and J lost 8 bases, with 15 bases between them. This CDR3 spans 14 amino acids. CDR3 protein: CASSPGRGREKLFF. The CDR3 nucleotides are TGTGCCAGCAGCCCCGGGAGGGGTCGCGAAAAACTGTTTTTT.

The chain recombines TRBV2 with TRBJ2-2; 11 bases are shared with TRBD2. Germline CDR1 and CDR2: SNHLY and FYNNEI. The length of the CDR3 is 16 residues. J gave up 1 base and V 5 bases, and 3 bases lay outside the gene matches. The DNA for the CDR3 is TGTGCCAGCAGTCCCGGACTAGCGGGGAACACCGGGGAGCTGTTTTTT. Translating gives CASSPGLAGNTGELFF. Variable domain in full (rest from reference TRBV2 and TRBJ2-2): EPEVTQTPSHQVTQMGQEVILRCVPISNHLYFYWYRQILGQKVEFLVSFYNNEISEKSEIFDDQFSVERPDGSNFTLKIRSTKLEDSAMYFCASSPGLAGNTGELFFGEGSRLTVL.